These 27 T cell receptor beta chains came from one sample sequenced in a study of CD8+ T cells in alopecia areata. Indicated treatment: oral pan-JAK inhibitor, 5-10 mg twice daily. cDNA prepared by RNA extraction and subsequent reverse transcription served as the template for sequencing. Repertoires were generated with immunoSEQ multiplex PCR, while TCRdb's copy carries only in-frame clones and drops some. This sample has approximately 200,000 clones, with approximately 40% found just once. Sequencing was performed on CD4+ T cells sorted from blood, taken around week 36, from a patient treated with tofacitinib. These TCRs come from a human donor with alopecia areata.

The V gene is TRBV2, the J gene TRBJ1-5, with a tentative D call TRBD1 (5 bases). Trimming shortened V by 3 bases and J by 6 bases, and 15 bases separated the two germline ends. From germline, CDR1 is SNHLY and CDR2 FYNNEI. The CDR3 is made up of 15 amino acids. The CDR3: CASSDSGTGPQPQHF. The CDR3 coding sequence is TGTGCCAGCAGTGACTCAGGTACGGGACCTCAGCCCCAGCATTTT.

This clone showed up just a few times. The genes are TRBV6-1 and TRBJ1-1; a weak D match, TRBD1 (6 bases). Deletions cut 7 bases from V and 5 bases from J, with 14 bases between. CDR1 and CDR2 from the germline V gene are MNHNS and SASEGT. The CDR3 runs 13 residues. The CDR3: CASKRQGMTEAFF. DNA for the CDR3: TGTGCCAGCAAGAGGCAGGGGATGACTGAAGCTTTCTTT.

The CDR3: CASSPDRAAFF. CDR3 nucleotides: TGTGCCAGCAGTCCGGACAGGGCAGCTTTCTTT. This chain connects TRBV2 to TRBJ1-1; 8 nucleotides line up with TRBD1. Germline-derived CDR1 and CDR2 are SNHLY and FYNNEI. V was clipped by 5 bases and J by 10 bases; unmatched bases: 3. The CDR3 length is 11 residues.

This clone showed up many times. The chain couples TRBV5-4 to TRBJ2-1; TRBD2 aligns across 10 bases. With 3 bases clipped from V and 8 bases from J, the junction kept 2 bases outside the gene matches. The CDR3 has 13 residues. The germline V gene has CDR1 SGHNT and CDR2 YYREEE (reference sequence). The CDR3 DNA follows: TGTGCCAGCAGCTGGGGGACTAGCGATGAGCAGTTCTTC. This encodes CASSWGTSDEQFF.

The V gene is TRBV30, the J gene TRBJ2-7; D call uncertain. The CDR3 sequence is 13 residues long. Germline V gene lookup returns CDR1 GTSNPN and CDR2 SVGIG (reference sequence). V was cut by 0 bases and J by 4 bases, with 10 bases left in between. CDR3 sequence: CAWSVKGLYEQYF. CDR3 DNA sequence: TGTGCCTGGAGTGTAAAAGGCCTTTACGAGCAGTACTTC.

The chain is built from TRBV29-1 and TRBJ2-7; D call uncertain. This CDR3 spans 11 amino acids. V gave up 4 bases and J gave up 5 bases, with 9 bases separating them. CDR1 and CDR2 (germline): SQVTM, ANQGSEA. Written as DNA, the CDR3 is TGCAGCGTTGGGGGAATTGACGAGCAGTACTTC. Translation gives CSVGGIDEQYF.

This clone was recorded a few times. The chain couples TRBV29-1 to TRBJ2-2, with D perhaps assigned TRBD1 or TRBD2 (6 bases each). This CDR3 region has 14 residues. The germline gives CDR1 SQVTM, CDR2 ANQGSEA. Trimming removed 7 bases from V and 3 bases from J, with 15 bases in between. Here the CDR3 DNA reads TGCAGCGCCTCGTGGAGGGGGGACACCGGGGAGCTGTTTTTT. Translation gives CSASWRGDTGELFF.

For the CDR3, the DNA is TGCAGCGTCTATGAACGGGAGGGGGGAGAGACCCAGTACTTC. Its translation is CSVYEREGGETQYF. This chain connects TRBV29-1 to TRBJ2-5, with TRBD2 identical over 8 bases. The CDR3 consists of 14 residues. Germline CDR1 SQVTM, CDR2 ANQGSEA. J lost 4 bases, V lost 6 bases, and 10 bases had no gene match.

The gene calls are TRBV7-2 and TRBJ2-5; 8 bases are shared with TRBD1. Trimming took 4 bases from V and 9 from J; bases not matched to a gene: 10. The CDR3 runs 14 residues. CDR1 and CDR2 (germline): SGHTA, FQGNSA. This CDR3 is CASSSDRGPLAQYF. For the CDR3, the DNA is TGTGCCAGCAGCTCCGACAGGGGCCCTCTGGCCCAGTACTTC.

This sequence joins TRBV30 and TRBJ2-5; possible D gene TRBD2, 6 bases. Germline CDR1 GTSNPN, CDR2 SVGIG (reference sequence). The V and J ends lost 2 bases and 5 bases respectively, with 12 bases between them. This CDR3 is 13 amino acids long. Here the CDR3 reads CAWSPGVGETQYF. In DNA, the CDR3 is TGTGCCTGGAGTCCGGGGGTCGGGGAGACCCAGTACTTC.

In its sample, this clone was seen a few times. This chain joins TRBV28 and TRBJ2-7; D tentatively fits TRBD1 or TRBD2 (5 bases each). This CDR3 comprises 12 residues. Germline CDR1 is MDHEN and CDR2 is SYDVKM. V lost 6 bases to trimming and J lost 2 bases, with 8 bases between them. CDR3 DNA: TGTGCCAGCAGCGGGACCGCCTACGAGCAGTACTTC. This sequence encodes CASSGTAYEQYF.

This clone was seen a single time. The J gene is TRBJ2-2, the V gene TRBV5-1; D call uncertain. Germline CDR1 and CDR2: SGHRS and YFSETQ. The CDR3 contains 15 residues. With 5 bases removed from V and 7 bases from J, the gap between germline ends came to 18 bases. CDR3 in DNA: TGCGCCAGCAGTCGCCTTGGGGTAGCCGGCGGGGAGCTGTTTTTT. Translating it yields CASSRLGVAGGELFF.

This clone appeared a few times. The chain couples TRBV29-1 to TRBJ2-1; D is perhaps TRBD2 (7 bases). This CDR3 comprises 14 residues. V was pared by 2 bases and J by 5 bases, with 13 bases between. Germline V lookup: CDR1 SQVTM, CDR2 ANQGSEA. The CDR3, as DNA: TGCAGCGTTGAAAGGGGGGGTGTGGACAATGAGCAGTTCTTC. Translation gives CSVERGGVDNEQFF.

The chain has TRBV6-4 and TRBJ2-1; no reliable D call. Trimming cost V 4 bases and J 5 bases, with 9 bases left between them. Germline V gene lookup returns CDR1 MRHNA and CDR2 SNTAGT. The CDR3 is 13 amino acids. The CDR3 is CASSVSVNNEQFF. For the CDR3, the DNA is TGTGCCAGCAGTGTCTCGGTTAACAATGAGCAGTTCTTC.

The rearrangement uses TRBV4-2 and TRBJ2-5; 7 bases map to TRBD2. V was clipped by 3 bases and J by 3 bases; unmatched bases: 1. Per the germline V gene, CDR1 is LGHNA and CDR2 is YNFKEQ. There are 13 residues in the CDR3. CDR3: CASSQGTKETQYF. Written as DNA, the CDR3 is TGTGCCAGCAGCCAGGGGACTAAAGAGACCCAGTACTTC.

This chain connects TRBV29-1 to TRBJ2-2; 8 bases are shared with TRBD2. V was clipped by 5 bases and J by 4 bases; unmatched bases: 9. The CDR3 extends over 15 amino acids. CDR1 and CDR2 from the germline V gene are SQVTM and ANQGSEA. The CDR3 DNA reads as TGCAGCGTTATCGGGGTAGCGGGAATCACCGGGGAGCTGTTTTTT. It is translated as CSVIGVAGITGELFF.

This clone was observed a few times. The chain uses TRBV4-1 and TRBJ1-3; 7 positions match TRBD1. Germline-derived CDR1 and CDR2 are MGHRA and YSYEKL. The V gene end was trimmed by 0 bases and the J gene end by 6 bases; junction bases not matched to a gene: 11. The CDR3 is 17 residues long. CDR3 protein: CASSQDIIRTGENTIYF. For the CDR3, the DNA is TGCGCCAGCAGCCAAGATATTATCCGGACAGGTGAAAACACCATATATTTT.

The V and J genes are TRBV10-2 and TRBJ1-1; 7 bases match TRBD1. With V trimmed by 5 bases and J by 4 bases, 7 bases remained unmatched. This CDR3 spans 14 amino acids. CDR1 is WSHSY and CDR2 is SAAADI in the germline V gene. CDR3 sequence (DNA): TGCGCCAGCAGTAGGAACAGGGGCGGCACTGAAGCTTTCTTT. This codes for CASSRNRGGTEAFF.

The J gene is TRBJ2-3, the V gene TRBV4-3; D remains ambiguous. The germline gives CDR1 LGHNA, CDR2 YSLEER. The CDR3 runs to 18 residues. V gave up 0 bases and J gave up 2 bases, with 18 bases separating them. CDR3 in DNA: TGCGCCAGCAGCCAAGACGGCGGAACAGCGTCGGTCACAGATACGCAGTATTTT. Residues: CASSQDGGTASVTDTQYF.

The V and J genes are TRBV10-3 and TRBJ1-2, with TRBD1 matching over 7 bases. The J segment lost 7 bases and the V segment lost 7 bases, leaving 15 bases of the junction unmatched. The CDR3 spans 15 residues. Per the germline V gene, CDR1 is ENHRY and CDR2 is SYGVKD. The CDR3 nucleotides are TGTGCCATCACCCGGGAGCAGGGGGGCGTCCCTGGCTACACCTTC. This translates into CAITREQGGVPGYTF.

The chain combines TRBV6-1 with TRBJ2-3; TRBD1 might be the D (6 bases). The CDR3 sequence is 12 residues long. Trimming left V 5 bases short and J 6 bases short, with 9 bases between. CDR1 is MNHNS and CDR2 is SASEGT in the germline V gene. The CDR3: CASSSRGDTQYF. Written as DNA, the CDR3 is TGTGCCAGCAGTTCCAGGGGCGATACGCAGTATTTT.

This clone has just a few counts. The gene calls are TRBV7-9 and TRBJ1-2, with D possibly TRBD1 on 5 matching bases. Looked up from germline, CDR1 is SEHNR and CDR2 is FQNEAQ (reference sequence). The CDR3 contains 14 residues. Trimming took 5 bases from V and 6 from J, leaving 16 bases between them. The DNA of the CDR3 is TGTGCCAGCAGCCGACCGTCAGGGAACAATGGCTACACCTTC. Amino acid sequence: CASSRPSGNNGYTF.

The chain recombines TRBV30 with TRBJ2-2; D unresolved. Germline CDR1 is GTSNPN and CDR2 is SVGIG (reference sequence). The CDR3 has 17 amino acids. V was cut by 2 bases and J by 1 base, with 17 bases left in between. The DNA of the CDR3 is TGTGCCTGGAGTCCCGCAAGGTTAGGGCTGAACACCGGGGAGCTGTTTTTT. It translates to CAWSPARLGLNTGELFF.

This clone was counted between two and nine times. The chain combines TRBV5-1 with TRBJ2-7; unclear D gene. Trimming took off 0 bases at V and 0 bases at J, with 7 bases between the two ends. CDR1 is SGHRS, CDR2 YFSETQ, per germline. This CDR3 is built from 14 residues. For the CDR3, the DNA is TGCGCCAGCAGCTTGGAGCCGGACTCCTACGAGCAGTACTTC. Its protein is CASSLEPDSYEQYF.

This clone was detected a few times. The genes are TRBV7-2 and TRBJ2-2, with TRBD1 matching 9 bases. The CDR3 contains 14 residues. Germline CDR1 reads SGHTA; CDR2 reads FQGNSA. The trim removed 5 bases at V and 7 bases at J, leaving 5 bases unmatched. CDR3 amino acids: CASSTGQGHGELFF. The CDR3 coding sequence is TGTGCCAGCAGCACGGGACAGGGCCACGGGGAGCTGTTTTTT.

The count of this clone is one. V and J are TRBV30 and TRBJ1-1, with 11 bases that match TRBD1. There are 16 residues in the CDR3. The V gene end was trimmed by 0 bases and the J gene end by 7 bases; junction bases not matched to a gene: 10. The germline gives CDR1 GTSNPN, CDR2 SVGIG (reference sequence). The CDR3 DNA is TGTGCCTGGAGTGTAGGTAGGGGGACAGGGGGTAGTGAAGCTTTCTTT. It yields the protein CAWSVGRGTGGSEAFF.

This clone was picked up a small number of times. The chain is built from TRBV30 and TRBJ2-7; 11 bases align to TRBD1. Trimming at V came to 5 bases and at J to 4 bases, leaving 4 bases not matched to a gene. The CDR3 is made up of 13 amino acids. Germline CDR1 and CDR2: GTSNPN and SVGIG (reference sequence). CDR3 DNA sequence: TGTGCCTGGGCTGGACAGGGGGCATACGAGCAGTACTTC. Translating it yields CAWAGQGAYEQYF.